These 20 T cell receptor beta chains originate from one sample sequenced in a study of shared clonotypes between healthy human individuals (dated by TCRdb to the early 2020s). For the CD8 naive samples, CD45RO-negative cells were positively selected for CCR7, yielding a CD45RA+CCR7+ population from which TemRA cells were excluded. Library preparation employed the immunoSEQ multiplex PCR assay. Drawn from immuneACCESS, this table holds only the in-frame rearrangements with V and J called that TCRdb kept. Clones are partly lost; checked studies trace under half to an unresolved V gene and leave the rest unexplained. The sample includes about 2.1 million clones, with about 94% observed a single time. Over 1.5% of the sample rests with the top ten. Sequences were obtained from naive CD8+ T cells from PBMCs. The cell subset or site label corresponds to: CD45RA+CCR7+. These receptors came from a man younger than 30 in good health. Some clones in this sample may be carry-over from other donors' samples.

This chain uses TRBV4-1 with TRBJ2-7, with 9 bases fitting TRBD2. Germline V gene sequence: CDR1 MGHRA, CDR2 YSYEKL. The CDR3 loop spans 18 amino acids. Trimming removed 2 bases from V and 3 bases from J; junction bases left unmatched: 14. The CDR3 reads CASSQYPAGGISGYEQYF. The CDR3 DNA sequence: TGCGCCAGCAGCCAATACCCAGCGGGAGGAATTAGTGGCTACGAGCAGTACTTC.

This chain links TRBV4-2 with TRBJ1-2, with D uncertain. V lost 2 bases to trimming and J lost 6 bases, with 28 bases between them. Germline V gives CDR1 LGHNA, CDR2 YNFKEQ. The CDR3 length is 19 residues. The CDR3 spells CASSQPAWRESHLIDGYTF. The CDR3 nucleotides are TGTGCCAGCAGCCAACCCGCTTGGAGGGAGAGCCACCTAATCGATGGCTACACCTTC.

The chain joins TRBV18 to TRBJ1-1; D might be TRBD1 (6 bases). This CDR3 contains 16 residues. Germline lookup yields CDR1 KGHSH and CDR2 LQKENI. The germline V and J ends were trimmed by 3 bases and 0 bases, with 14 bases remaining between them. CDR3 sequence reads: CASSPPGAAMNTEAFF. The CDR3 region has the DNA TGTGCCAGCTCACCGCCGGGGGCGGCTATGAACACTGAAGCTTTCTTT.

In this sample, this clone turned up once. The CDR3 spells CASSTSRGGYEQYF. CDR3 coding DNA: TGTGCCAGCAGTACCTCTAGAGGGGGCTACGAGCAGTACTTC. The chain uses TRBV27 and TRBJ2-7, with a weak D call TRBD1 (6 bases). There are 14 residues in the CDR3. CDR1 is MNHEY and CDR2 is SMNVEV in the germline V gene (reference sequence). Trimming removed 5 bases at V and 3 bases at J, with 14 bases between.

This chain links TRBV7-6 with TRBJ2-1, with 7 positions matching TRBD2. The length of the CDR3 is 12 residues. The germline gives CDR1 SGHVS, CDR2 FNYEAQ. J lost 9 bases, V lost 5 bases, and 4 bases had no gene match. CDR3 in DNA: TGTGCCAGCAGCGGGGGGGGTGGTGAGCAGTTCTTC. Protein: CASSGGGGEQFF.

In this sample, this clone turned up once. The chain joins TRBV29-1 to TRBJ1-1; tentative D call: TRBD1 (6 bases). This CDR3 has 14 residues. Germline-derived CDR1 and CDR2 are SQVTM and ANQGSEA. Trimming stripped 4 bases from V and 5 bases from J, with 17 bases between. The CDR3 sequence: CSVVQGIRGTEAFF. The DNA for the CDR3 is TGCAGCGTTGTTCAGGGCATAAGGGGGACTGAAGCTTTCTTT.

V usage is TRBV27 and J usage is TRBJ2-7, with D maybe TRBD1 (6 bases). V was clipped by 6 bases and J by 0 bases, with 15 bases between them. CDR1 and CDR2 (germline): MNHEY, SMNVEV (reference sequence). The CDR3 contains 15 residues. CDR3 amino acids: CASRKAGALSYEQYF. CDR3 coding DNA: TGTGCCAGCAGAAAGGCAGGGGCCCTCTCCTACGAGCAGTACTTC.

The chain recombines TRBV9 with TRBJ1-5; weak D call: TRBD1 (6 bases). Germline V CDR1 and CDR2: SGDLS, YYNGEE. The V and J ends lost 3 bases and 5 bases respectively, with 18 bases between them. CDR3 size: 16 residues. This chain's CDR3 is CASSEGAGDPYQPQHF. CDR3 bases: TGTGCCAGCAGCGAAGGGGCAGGGGACCCTTATCAGCCCCAGCATTTT.

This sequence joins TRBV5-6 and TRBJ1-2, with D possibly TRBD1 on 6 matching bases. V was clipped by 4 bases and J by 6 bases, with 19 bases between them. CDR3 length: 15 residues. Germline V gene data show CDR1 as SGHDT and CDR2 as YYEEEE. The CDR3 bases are TGTGCCAGCAGCGTATCGGGGCTGGAGGGGGATGGCTACACCTTC. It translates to CASSVSGLEGDGYTF.

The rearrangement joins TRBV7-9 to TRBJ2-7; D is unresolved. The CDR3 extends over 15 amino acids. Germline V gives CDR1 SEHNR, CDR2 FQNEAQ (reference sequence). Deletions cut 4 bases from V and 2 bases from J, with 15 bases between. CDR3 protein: CASSSPLPGPYEQYF. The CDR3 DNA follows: TGTGCCAGCAGCTCGCCCCTCCCTGGTCCCTACGAGCAGTACTTC.

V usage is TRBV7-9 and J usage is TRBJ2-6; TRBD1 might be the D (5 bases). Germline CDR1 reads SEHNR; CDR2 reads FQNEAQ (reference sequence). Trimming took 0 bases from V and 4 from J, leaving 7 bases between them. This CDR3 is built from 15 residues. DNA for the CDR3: TGTGCCAGCAGCTTAGCGGCAGGGGGGGCCAACGTCCTGACTTTC. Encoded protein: CASSLAAGGANVLTF.

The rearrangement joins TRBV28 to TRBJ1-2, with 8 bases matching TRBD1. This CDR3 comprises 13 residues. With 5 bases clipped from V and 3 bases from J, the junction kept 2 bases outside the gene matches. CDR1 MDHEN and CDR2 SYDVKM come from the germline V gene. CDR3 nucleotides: TGTGCCAGCAGTCAGGGGGCCGACTATGGCTACACCTTC. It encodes CASSQGADYGYTF.

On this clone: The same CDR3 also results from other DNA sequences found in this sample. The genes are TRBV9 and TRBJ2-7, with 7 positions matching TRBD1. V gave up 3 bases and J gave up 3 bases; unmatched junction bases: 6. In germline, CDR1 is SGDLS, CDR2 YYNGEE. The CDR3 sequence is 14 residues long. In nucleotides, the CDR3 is TGTGCCAGCAGCGCCGGGACAGCCAACTACGAGCAGTACTTC. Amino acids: CASSAGTANYEQYF.

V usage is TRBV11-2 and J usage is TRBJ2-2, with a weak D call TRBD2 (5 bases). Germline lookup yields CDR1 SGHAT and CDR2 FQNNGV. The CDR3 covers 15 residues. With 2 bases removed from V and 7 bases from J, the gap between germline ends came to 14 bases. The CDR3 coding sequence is TGTGCCAGCAGCTTAATGGCAGGCCGGGACGGGGAGCTGTTTTTT. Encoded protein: CASSLMAGRDGELFF.

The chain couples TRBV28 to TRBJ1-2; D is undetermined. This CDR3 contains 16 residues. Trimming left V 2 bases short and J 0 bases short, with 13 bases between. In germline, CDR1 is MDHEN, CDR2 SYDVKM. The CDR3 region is CASSLSQRVANYGYTF. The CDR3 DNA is TGTGCCAGCAGTTTAAGCCAGAGGGTAGCTAACTATGGCTACACCTTC.

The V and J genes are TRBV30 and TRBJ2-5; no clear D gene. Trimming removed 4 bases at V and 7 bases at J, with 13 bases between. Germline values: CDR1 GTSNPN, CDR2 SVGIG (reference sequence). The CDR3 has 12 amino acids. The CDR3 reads CAWTDLPGTQYF. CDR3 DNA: TGTGCCTGGACGGATCTGCCCGGGACCCAGTACTTC.

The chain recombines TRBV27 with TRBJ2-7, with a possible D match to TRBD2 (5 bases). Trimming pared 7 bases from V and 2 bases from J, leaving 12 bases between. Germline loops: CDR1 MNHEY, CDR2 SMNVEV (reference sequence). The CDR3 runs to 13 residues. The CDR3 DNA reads TGTGCCAGCACCGATGACGGGACCTACGAGCAGTACTTC. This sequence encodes CASTDDGTYEQYF.

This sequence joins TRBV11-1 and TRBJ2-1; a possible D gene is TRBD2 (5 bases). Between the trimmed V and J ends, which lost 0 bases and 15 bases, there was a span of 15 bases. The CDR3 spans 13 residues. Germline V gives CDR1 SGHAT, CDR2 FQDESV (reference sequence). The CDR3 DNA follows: TGTGCCAGCAGCTTAGCCCGCGGGTCGATGAGGTTCTTC. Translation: CASSLARGSMRFF.

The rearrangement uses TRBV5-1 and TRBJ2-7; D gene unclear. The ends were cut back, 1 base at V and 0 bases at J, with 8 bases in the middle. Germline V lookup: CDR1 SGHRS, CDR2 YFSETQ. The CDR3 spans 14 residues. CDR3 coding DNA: TGCGCCAGCAGCTTGAAAGGTGTCTCCTACGAGCAGTACTTC. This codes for CASSLKGVSYEQYF. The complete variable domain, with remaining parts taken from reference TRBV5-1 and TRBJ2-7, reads KAGVTQTPRYLIKTRGQQVTLSCSPISGHRSVSWYQQTPGQGLQFLFEYFSETQRNKGNFPGRFSGRQFSNSRSEMNVSTLELGDSALYLCASSLKGVSYEQYFGPGTRLTVT.

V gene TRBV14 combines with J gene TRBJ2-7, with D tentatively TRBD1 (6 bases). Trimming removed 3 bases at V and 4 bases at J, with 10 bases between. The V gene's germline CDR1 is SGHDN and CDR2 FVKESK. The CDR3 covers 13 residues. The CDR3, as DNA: TGTGCCAGCAGCCATCAGGGGCAGTACGAGCAGTACTTC. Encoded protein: CASSHQGQYEQYF.